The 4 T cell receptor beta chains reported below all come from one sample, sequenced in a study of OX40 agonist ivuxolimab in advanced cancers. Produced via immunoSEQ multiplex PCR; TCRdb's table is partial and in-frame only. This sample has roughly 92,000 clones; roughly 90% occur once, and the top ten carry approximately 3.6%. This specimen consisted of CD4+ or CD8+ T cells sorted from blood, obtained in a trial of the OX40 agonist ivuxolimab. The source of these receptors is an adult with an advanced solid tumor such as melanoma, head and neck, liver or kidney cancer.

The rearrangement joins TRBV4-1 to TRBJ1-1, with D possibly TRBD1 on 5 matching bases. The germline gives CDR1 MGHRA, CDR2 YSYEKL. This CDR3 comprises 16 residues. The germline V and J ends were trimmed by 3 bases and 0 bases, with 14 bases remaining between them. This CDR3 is CASSHLSGPMNTEAFF. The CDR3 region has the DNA TGCGCCAGCAGCCACCTCTCGGGACCCATGAACACTGAAGCTTTCTTT.

The DNA for the CDR3 is TGTGCCAGCAGTGCCGACAGGTCGAACACTGAAGCTTTCTTT. Translating gives CASSADRSNTEAFF. The chain has TRBV2 and TRBJ1-1; D might be TRBD1 (6 bases). The CDR3 spans 14 residues. Between the trimmed V and J ends, which lost 4 bases and 1 base, there was a span of 10 bases. Germline V gene data show CDR1 as SNHLY and CDR2 as FYNNEI.

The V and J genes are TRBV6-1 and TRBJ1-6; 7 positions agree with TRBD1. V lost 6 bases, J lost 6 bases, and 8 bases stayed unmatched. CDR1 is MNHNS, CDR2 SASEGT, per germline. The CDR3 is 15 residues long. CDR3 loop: CASSRDRVGNSPLHF. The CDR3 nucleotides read TGTGCCAGCAGCCGTGACAGGGTGGGTAATTCACCCCTCCACTTT.

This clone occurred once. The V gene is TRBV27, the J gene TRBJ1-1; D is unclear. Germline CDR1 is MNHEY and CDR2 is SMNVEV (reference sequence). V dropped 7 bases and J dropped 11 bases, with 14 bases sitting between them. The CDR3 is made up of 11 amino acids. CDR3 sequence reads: CASKGPSHAFF. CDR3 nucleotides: TGTGCCAGCAAAGGGCCGTCTCACGCTTTCTTT.